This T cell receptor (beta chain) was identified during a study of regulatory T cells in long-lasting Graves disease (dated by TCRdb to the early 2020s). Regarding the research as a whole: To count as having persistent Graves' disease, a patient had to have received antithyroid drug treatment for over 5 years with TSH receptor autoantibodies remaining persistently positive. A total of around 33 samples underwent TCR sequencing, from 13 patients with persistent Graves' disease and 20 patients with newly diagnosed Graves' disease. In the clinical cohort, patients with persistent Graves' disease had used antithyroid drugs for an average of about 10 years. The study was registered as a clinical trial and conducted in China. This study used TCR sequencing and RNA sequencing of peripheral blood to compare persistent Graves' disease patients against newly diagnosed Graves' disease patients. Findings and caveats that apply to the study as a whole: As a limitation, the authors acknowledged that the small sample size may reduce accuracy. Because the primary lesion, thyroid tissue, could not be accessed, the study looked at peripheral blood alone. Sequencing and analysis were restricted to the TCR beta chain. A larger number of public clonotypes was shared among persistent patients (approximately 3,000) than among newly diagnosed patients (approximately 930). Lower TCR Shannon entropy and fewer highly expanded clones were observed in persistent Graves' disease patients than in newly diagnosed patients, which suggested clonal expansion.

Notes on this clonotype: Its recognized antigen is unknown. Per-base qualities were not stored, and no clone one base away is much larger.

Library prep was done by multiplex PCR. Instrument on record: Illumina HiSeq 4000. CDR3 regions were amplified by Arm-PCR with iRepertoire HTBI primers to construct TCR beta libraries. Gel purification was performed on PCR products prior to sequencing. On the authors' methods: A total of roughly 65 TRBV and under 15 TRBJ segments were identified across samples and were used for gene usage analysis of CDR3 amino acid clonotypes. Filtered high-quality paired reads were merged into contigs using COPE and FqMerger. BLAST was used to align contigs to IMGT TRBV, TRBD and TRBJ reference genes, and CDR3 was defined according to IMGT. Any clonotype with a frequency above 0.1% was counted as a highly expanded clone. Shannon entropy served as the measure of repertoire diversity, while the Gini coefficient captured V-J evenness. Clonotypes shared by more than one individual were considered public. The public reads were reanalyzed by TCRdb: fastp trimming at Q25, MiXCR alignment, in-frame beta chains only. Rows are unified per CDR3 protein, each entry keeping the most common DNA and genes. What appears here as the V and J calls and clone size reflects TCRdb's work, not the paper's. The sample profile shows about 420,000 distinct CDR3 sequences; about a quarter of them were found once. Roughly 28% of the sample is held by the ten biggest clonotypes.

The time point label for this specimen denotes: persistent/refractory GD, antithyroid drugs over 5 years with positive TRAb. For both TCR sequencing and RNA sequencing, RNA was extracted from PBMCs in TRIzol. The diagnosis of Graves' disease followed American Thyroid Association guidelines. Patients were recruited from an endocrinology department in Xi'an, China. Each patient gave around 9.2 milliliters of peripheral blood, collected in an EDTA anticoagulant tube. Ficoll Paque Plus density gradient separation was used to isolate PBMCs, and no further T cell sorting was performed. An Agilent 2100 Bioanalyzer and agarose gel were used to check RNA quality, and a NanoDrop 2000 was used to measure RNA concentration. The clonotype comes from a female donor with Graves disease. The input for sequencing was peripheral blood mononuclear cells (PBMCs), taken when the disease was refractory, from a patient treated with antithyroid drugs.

The DNA sequence follows: TGTGCCAGCAGCCCCTGGCGGATAAGCCAAGAGACCCAGTACTTC. This sequence encodes CASSPWRISQETQYF. The sequence joins TRBV3-1 to TRBJ2-5, with the D segment identity uncertain. The germline V gene (reference sequence) specifies LGHDT as CDR1 and YNNKEL as CDR2. Taken from cysteine to phenylalanine, the CDR3 has 15 residues. Only the CDR3 part of the read is kept: 45 bases, read in frame from the first base. Cut back by 4 bases and 1 base, the V and J ends lie 13 bases apart.